The T cell receptor beta chain under discussion was sequenced for a study of graft-versus-host responses after intestinal transplantation. On this clone: Its antigen is as yet unknown.

Findings and caveats of the study: High graft-versus-host to host-versus-graft clonal ratios were found in allografts of patients who had graft-donor T cell macrochimerism.

Sequencing used immunoSEQ multiplex PCR; TCRdb keeps in-frame clones, though not all of them. Here the sample spans about 110,000 clones, around 95% being singletons. The source is a human donor who received an intestinal transplant. The starting material was unstimulated CD8+ T cells sorted from spleen or lymph node cells, obtained before intestinal transplant.

The CDR3 DNA reads TGTGCCAGCAGTTATAGGGGGTCTGAAGCTTTCTTT. It yields the protein CASSYRGSEAFF. The V and J genes are TRBV27 and TRBJ1-1, with D possibly matching TRBD1 (6 bases). Trimming shortened V by 4 bases and J by 6 bases, and 9 bases separated the two germline ends. Per the germline V gene, CDR1 is MNHEY and CDR2 is SMNVEV (reference sequence). The CDR3 extends over 12 amino acids.